The text below deals with one TCR beta chain. The record originates from a study of blood T cells in healthy people across ages. Study-level information: About one barcoded beta molecule per two T cells came from capture by template switching.

Trimming stripped 5 bases from V and 5 bases from J, with 12 bases between. This CDR3 contains 14 residues. Peripheral blood was drawn, approximately 10 milliliters per donor. Alongside a J-beta primer mix, a sample-barcoded 5' primer served in a second PCR lasting about 6 to 11 cycles. Samples each returned at least 3 million CDR3-containing paired-end reads. One entry per CDR3 protein results from TCRdb running MiXCR on the 5' RACE reads. Here the sample spans hundreds of thousands of distinct CDR3 sequences, just over 55% being singletons. This sequence joins TRBV12-3 or TRBV12-4 and TRBJ1-4; no clear D. The sample comprised blood. The TCR sequence derives from a man aged 40-50 years in good health. The CDR3 sequence: CASSIQTTNEKLFF. CDR3 bases: TGTGCCAGCAGTATTCAGACGACGAATGAAAAACTGTTTTTT.